Presented here are 6 T cell receptor beta chains from one specimen sequenced in a study of T cells in localized non-small cell lung cancer. Profiled with immunoSEQ multiplex PCR; TCRdb holds only in-frame clones, not every one. The data show some 6,000 clones, with roughly two fifths seen just once and roughly a tenth held by the top ten. The sequencing used lung tumor tissue, collected before any cancer treatment. The receptors stem from a woman aged 40 to 75 with stage II squamous cell lung carcinoma.

This clone was seen only a few times. The rearrangement links TRBV11-3 to TRBJ2-7; maybe TRBD1 (5 bases). The germline gives CDR1 SGHNT, CDR2 YENEEA. V was shortened by 5 bases and J by 3 bases, with 14 bases between the two germline ends. The CDR3 runs 14 residues. CDR3 amino acids: CASSLTYDSYEQYF. CDR3 DNA sequence: TGTGCCAGCAGCCTAACCTACGACAGCTACGAGCAGTACTTC.

This sequence joins TRBV30 and TRBJ1-2; unclear D gene. Trimming took off 1 base at V and 0 bases at J, with 6 bases between the two ends. Germline V CDR1 and CDR2: GTSNPN, SVGIG (reference sequence). This CDR3 has 13 residues. CDR3 DNA: TGTGCCTGGAGTGGAGGTCCTAACTATGGCTACACCTTC. Translation: CAWSGGPNYGYTF.

The rearrangement links TRBV1 to TRBJ2-3. TRBV1 is a known pseudogene. The CDR3 runs to 16 residues. CDR3 DNA: TGCGCCAGCAGCCAGGGTTGGGGGTCGGTCACAGATACGCAGTATTTT. Protein sequence: CASSQGWGSVTDTQYF.

In nucleotides, the CDR3 is TGTGCCTGGAGTCCCAGCGAGACCCAGTACTTC. Residues: CAWSPSETQYF. The chain couples TRBV30 to TRBJ2-5, with D unclear. The CDR3 length is 11 residues. V shed 2 bases and J shed 5 bases, with 6 bases lying between them. CDR1 is GTSNPN, CDR2 SVGIG, per germline (reference sequence).

The chain couples TRBV29-1 to TRBJ1-1; TRBD1 agrees at 7 bases. Germline CDR1 is SQVTM and CDR2 is ANQGSEA. The CDR3 contains 14 residues. V was pared by 4 bases and J by 1 base, with 6 bases of the junction left unmatched. CDR3 in DNA: TGCAGCGTTGCCGACAGGGTACGGAACACTGAAGCTTTCTTT. This encodes CSVADRVRNTEAFF.

The chain's CDR3 is CASSSLGDKAFF. CDR3 DNA sequence: TGTGCCAGCAGCTCGCTGGGGGACAAAGCTTTCTTT. The genes are TRBV6-8 and TRBJ1-1; TRBD1 is a possible D gene (6 bases). CDR1 is MNHGY, CDR2 SAAAGT, per germline. CDR3 length: 12 amino acids. The V gene lost 6 bases and the J gene lost 9 bases, with 14 bases spanning the gap.